The following is a T cell receptor beta chain sequence with its context. The antigen is undetermined. The data were taken from a study of vaccination and CD4 T cells after COVID-19. Study conclusions and caveats: Post-vaccination reactive clonotypes (median around 40) did not differ significantly from post-infection (approximately 20). Researchers report that a median about 90% of reactive clones in convalescent patients surfaced only post-vaccination.

The Oncomine TCR Beta short-read assay was applied to DNA of cultured CD4+ T cells. Genomic DNA was extracted from cultured CD4+ T cells. TCRdb re-derived calls from the PCR reads in MiXCR, one entry per CDR3 protein. Of 12,000 or so distinct CDR3 sequences in the sample, 50% are singletons; the top ten hold roughly 19%. Specified treatment: approximately nine-day PBMC culture with coronavirus spike peptide pools or control peptides (ViraFEST assay). The V gene end was trimmed by 2 bases and the J gene end by 5 bases; junction bases not matched to a gene: 5. Germline V gene lookup returns CDR1 ENHRY and CDR2 SYGVKD. This CDR3 is 15 amino acids long.

The chain carries TRBV10-3 and TRBJ1-5, with TRBD1 matching over 8 bases. The TCR sequence derives from a human donor who had recovered from COVID-19. The source material was CD4+ T cells from blood, cultured in vitro. The CDR3 DNA reads as TGTGCCATCAGTGAGCCCGGGACAGGCTATCAGCCCCAGCATTTT. This encodes CAISEPGTGYQPQHF.